One sample yielded the 2 T cell receptor beta chains listed below, sequenced in a study of glioma-infiltrating T cells after dendritic cell vaccination. Using immunoSEQ multiplex PCR, the repertoire was profiled, and TCRdb retains in-frame clones only, with some absent. The sample has approximately 99,000 clones; over 80% are singletons. The sample's time point: after dendritic cell vaccination, including at tumor progression/relapse. Sequenced material: blood, taken after dendritic cell vaccination. Receptors originate from a human donor with glioblastoma.

The CDR3 here is CASSLGLTPRPADTQYF. The CDR3 region has the DNA TGTGCCAGCAGCTTGGGACTCACCCCCCGGCCAGCAGATACGCAGTATTTT. The chain has TRBV5-4 and TRBJ2-3, with D uncertain. The CDR3 sequence is 17 residues long. Germline V gene data show CDR1 as SGHNT and CDR2 as YYREEE (reference sequence). V lost 0 bases and J lost 4, with 18 bases in between.

V usage is TRBV6-5 and J usage is TRBJ2-7; 7 positions match TRBD1. The CDR3 has 14 amino acids. Germline V gene lookup returns CDR1 MNHEY and CDR2 SVGAGI. V dropped 2 bases and J dropped 3; count of bases not matched to a gene: 4. The DNA for the CDR3 is TGTGCCAGCAGTTACGATGACAGGGACTACGAGCAGTACTTC. Protein: CASSYDDRDYEQYF.